This TCR beta chain derives from a study of CD8 T cells in ankylosing spondylitis. V lost 2 bases and J lost 2, with 10 bases in between. The length of the CDR3 is 15 residues. This clonotype was picked up one time. TCRdb itself ran the 5' RACE reads through MiXCR, one entry per CDR3 protein. The sample shows 250,000 to 300,000 distinct CDR3 sequences, 20% of them seen only once. The chain couples TRBV12-3 or TRBV12-4 to TRBJ1-5; D is possibly TRBD1 (5 bases). This clonotype was obtained from a male donor with ankylosing spondylitis or in good health (not recorded which). The sequencing input was blood, either unsorted or a sorted T cell fraction (not recorded which). In DNA form, the CDR3 reads TGTGCCAGCAGTTTAAGGGGCTCAGGCAATCAGCCCCAGCATTTT. Translated, it gives CASSLRGSGNQPQHF.